The 27 T cell receptor beta chains below all came from one sample that was sequenced in a study of blood T cell repertoires in COVID-19. Generated by immunoSEQ multiplex PCR, the TCRdb table keeps only in-frame clones and is missing some. The sample records tens of thousands of clones, about 85% being singletons. The sample was peripheral blood. The receptors come from a woman aged 45-59 years with active or convalescent COVID-19.

The V gene is TRBV3-1 (or the pseudogene TRBV3-2), the J gene TRBJ1-1; D not certain. The CDR3 sequence is 13 residues long. Germline CDR1 and CDR2: LGHDT and YNNKEL (reference sequence). The V end was cut by 0 bases, the J end by 10 bases, with 12 bases between. The CDR3 sequence is CASSQDVGLRAFF. The CDR3 bases are TGTGCCAGCAGCCAAGATGTGGGCCTGAGAGCTTTCTTT.

The chain joins TRBV9 to TRBJ1-1; D is undetermined. V lost 4 bases and J lost 9, with 13 bases in between. The germline V gene encodes CDR1 SGDLS and CDR2 YYNGEE. CDR3 length: 12 residues. CDR3 sequence reads: CASSQEGGQAFF. In DNA, the CDR3 is TGTGCCAGCAGCCAAGAGGGAGGACAAGCTTTCTTT.

The chain carries TRBV5-1 and TRBJ1-2; D is ambiguous. V lost 0 bases and J 7 bases, leaving 7 bases between the germline ends. The CDR3 is 12 amino acids. Per the germline V gene, CDR1 is SGHRS and CDR2 is YFSETQ. The CDR3 sequence: CASSLDQVGYTF. The CDR3 DNA reads as TGCGCCAGCAGCTTGGATCAGGTTGGCTACACCTTC.

This chain connects TRBV9 to TRBJ1-2; the D gene is possibly TRBD1 (5 bases). Germline V gene data show CDR1 as SGDLS and CDR2 as YYNGEE. This CDR3 spans 14 amino acids. Trimming took off 2 bases at V and 4 bases at J, with 12 bases between the two ends. The CDR3 loop reads CASSVGGDFYGYTF. The CDR3 DNA follows: TGTGCCAGCAGCGTGGGGGGTGACTTCTATGGCTACACCTTC.

The chain couples TRBV10-3 to TRBJ1-1, with TRBD1 matching 8 bases. The CDR3 runs 13 residues. Germline assignment: CDR1 ENHRY and CDR2 SYGVKD. V was pared by 4 bases and J by 7 bases, with 5 bases of the junction left unmatched. The DNA of the CDR3 is TGTGCCATCAGTGCAGGGACAGGAGGTGAAGCTTTCTTT. Its translation is CAISAGTGGEAFF.

The chain couples TRBV5-1 to TRBJ1-1; 8 bases are a match to TRBD1. The V and J ends lost 7 bases and 1 base, in that order; junction bases with no gene match: 9. Germline V gene data show CDR1 as SGHRS and CDR2 as YFSETQ. This CDR3 spans 15 amino acids. In DNA form, the CDR3 reads TGCGCCAGCGCCAGGACAGGGCTTTCGAACACTGAAGCTTTCTTT. Its protein is CASARTGLSNTEAFF.

The V and J genes are TRBV6-4 and TRBJ2-3; tentatively, D is TRBD2 (6 bases). The CDR3 extends over 14 amino acids. From germline, CDR1 is MRHNA and CDR2 SNTAGT. With 4 bases removed from V and 2 bases from J, the gap between germline ends came to 10 bases. The CDR3 DNA sequence: TGTGCCAGCAGTGGGGCGGGGAACACAGATACGCAGTATTTT. It yields the protein CASSGAGNTDTQYF.

This chain uses TRBV7-2 with TRBJ2-5; TRBD2 matches 12 bases. The CDR3 contains 16 residues. V trimming: 1 base; J trimming: 4 bases; junction bases outside the gene matches: 4. CDR1 and CDR2 (germline): SGHTA, FQGNSA. The CDR3 protein is CASSLVRLAGAETQYF. The CDR3 nucleotides are TGTGCCAGCAGCTTAGTCCGACTAGCGGGGGCAGAGACCCAGTACTTC.

The J gene is TRBJ1-1, the V gene TRBV6-5, with D possibly matching TRBD1 (5 bases). The CDR3 length is 13 residues. Trimming left V 8 bases short and J 5 bases short, with 15 bases between. The germline CDR1 and CDR2 sequences are MNHEY and SVGAGI. The CDR3 DNA follows: TGTGCCAGCCTGAATCGGGGGAAAACTGAAGCTTTCTTT. It translates to CASLNRGKTEAFF.

The gene calls are TRBV9 and TRBJ2-1, with D perhaps TRBD1 (6 bases). This CDR3 comprises 16 residues. V was cut by 0 bases and J by 7 bases, with 17 bases left in between. The germline V gene has CDR1 SGDLS and CDR2 YYNGEE. The CDR3 region has the DNA TGTGCCAGCAGCGTAGCCGACAGGCCCGGCGGGAATGAGCAGTTCTTC. This encodes CASSVADRPGGNEQFF.

This clone occurred once. V gene TRBV12-3 or TRBV12-4 combines with J gene TRBJ1-2; 8 bases fit TRBD1. Losses at the gene ends were 10 bases for V and 7 bases for J; bases not matched to a gene: 8. The CDR3 is made up of 12 amino acids. The CDR3 protein is CAIRQGTSGYTF. In nucleotides, the CDR3 is TGTGCCATCAGACAGGGGACAAGTGGCTACACCTTC.

This sequence joins TRBV6-6 and TRBJ1-4; TRBD1 matches 7 bases. Looked up from germline, CDR1 is MNHNY and CDR2 is SVGAGI (reference sequence). The CDR3 consists of 15 residues. V trimming: 0 bases; J trimming: 4 bases; junction bases outside the gene matches: 2. The CDR3 region has the DNA TGTGCCAGCAGTTACTCGGGACAGCTTAATGAAAAACTGTTTTTT. Residues: CASSYSGQLNEKLFF.

V usage is TRBV30 and J usage is TRBJ2-5, with a weak D call TRBD1 (5 bases). Germline-derived CDR1 and CDR2 are GTSNPN and SVGIG (reference sequence). The CDR3 runs to 16 residues. Trimming took off 0 bases at V and 0 bases at J, with 14 bases between the two ends. This CDR3 reads CAWSVGWTSYQETQYF. Written as DNA, the CDR3 is TGTGCCTGGAGTGTAGGGTGGACATCTTACCAAGAGACCCAGTACTTC.

The J gene is TRBJ1-2, the V gene TRBV9; D unclear. CDR1 and CDR2 (germline): SGDLS, YYNGEE. V gave up 4 bases and J gave up 5 bases, with 12 bases separating them. This CDR3 has 13 amino acids. The CDR3 DNA sequence: TGTGCCAGCAGCAAGCGGACGGGATATGGCTACACCTTC. Its protein product is CASSKRTGYGYTF.

The chain joins TRBV7-8 to TRBJ2-7; possibly TRBD1 for D (6 bases). Trimming took off 1 base at V and 5 bases at J, with 12 bases between the two ends. CDR1 and CDR2 from the germline V gene are SGHVS and FQNEAQ. This CDR3 has 14 amino acids. The DNA for the CDR3 is TGTGCCAGCAGCTTAGTGGTACAGGGCAACGAGCAGTACTTC. Its protein is CASSLVVQGNEQYF.

J is TRBJ2-7 and V is TRBV5-5; tentatively, D is TRBD1 (6 bases). Trimming pared 5 bases from V and 5 bases from J, leaving 8 bases between. This CDR3 region has 11 residues. The germline V gene encodes CDR1 SGHKS and CDR2 YYEKEE (reference sequence). The CDR3 DNA sequence: TGTGCCAGCAGTCAGGGGAACGAGCAGTACTTC. Protein: CASSQGNEQYF.

The gene calls are TRBV7-9 and TRBJ1-1; tentative D call: TRBD1 (5 bases). Trimming left V 5 bases short and J 5 bases short, with 18 bases between. This CDR3 contains 15 residues. Germline lookup yields CDR1 SEHNR and CDR2 FQNEAQ (reference sequence). The CDR3 sequence is CASSLQWGGGTEAFF. In DNA, the CDR3 is TGTGCCAGCAGCCTCCAATGGGGGGGTGGGACTGAAGCTTTCTTT.

This chain links TRBV7-3 with TRBJ2-1, with 12 nucleotides matching TRBD2. The V gene end was trimmed by 5 bases and the J gene end by 6 bases; junction bases not matched to a gene: 8. CDR1 is SGHTA, CDR2 FQGTGA, per germline. This CDR3 comprises 16 residues. CDR3 amino acids: CASSPNLAGGSNEQFF. CDR3 DNA sequence: TGTGCCAGCAGCCCTAACCTAGCGGGGGGGTCCAATGAGCAGTTCTTC.

The chain joins TRBV9 to TRBJ2-7, with 7 bases identical to TRBD2. The CDR3 has 15 residues. V gave up 0 bases and J gave up 2 bases; unmatched junction bases: 5. From germline, CDR1 is SGDLS and CDR2 YYNGEE. CDR3 sequence (DNA): TGTGCCAGCAGCGTAGCGGCGGGAGTAGCCTACGAGCAGTACTTC. Amino acid sequence: CASSVAAGVAYEQYF.

This clone occurred once. The chain carries TRBV9 and TRBJ1-6; D uncertain. The CDR3 loop spans 16 amino acids. V was clipped by 0 bases and J by 0 bases, with 7 bases between them. The V gene's germline CDR1 is SGDLS and CDR2 YYNGEE. For the CDR3, the DNA is TGTGCCAGCAGCGTAGGACTGAGCTCCTATAATTCACCCCTCCACTTT. Amino acid sequence: CASSVGLSSYNSPLHF.

The chain is built from TRBV30 and TRBJ1-2; no firm D call. This CDR3 has 14 residues. V lost 3 bases and J 0 bases, leaving 11 bases between the germline ends. The germline V gene encodes CDR1 GTSNPN and CDR2 SVGIG (reference sequence). CDR3 protein: CAWRFGVPNYGYTF. Here the CDR3 DNA reads TGTGCCTGGAGATTTGGAGTTCCTAACTATGGCTACACCTTC.

The V and J genes are TRBV21-1 and TRBJ1-5; the table's D gene call, TRBD1, was not cross checked with the DNA. TRBV21-1 is a documented pseudogene. The length of the CDR3 is 18 residues. DNA for the CDR3: TGTGCCAGCAGCAAAGCGCTAGGGAAGGGTCTACAGGATCAGCCCCAGCATTTT. Amino acids: CASSKALGKGLQDQPQHF.

This rearrangement joins TRBV10-3 to TRBJ2-7; 7 bases line up with TRBD1. CDR1 and CDR2 from the germline V gene are ENHRY and SYGVKD. With V trimmed by 2 bases and J by 4 bases, 5 bases remained unmatched. The CDR3 runs 14 residues. CDR3 loop: CAISEMPGGYEQYF. The CDR3 DNA reads as TGTGCCATCAGTGAGATGCCAGGGGGATACGAGCAGTACTTC.

The chain couples TRBV19 to TRBJ1-1; D may be TRBD1 (6 bases). This CDR3 region has 14 residues. The V and J ends lost 3 bases and 3 bases respectively, with 11 bases between them. Germline-derived CDR1 and CDR2 are LNHDA and SQIVND (reference sequence). The CDR3 here is CASSIWGLDTEAFF. In DNA form, the CDR3 reads TGTGCCAGTAGTATCTGGGGGCTGGACACTGAAGCTTTCTTT.

This chain uses TRBV6-5 with TRBJ1-1; D is possibly TRBD1 (6 bases). CDR1 and CDR2 from the germline V gene are MNHEY and SVGAGI. The CDR3 is 14 residues long. V shed 5 bases and J shed 1 base, with 11 bases lying between them. The CDR3 here is CASSPRTANTEAFF. Here the CDR3 DNA reads TGTGCCAGCAGTCCTAGGACAGCGAACACTGAAGCTTTCTTT.

This sequence joins TRBV5-4 and TRBJ1-1, with a tentative D call TRBD1 (5 bases). The CDR3 covers 15 residues. Germline-derived CDR1 and CDR2 are SGHNT and YYREEE (reference sequence). V was pared by 0 bases and J by 1 base, with 10 bases between. In DNA form, the CDR3 reads TGTGCCAGCAGCTTGGTGATAGACAGGAACACTGAAGCTTTCTTT. Amino acids: CASSLVIDRNTEAFF.

This chain connects TRBV4-3 to TRBJ1-2; unclear D gene. Trimming took 0 bases from V and 5 from J, leaving 10 bases between them. CDR1 and CDR2 (germline): LGHNA, YSLEER. The CDR3 sequence is 14 residues long. The CDR3 sequence is CASSQEVAEYGYTF. The CDR3 nucleotides are TGCGCCAGCAGCCAAGAAGTGGCCGAATATGGCTACACCTTC.